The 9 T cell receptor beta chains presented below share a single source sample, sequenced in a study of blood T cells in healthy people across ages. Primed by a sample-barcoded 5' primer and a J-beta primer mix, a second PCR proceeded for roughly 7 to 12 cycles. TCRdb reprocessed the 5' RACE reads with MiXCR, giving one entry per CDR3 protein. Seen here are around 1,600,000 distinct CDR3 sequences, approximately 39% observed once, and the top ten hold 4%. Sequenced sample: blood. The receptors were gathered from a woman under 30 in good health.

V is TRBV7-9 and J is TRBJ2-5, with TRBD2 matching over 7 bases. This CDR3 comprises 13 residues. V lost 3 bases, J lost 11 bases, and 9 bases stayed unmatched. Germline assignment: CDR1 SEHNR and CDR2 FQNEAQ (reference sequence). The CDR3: CASSFGSGDEQYF. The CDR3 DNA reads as TGTGCCAGCAGCTTTGGGAGCGGGGATGAGCAGTACTTC. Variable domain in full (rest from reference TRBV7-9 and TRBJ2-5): DTGVSQNPRHKITKRGQNVTFRCDPISEHNRLYWYRQTLGQGPEFLTYFQNEAQLEKSRLLSDRFSAERPKGSFSTLEIQRTEQGDSAMYLCASSFGSGDEQYFGPGTRLLVL.

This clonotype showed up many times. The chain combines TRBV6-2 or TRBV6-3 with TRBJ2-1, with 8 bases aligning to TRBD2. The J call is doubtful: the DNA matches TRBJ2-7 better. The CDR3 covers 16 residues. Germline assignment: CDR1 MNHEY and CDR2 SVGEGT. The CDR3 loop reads CASSYHAGGSYNEQYF. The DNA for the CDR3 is TGTGCCAGCAGTTACCACGCGGGAGGTTCCTACAATGAGCAGTACTTC.

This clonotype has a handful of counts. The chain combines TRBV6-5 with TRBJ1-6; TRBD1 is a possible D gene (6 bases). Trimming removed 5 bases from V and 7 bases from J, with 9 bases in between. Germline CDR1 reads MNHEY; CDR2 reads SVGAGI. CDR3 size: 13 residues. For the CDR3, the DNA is TGTGCCAGCAGTCCAGGGGTGAATTCACCCCTCCACTTT. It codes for CASSPGVNSPLHF.

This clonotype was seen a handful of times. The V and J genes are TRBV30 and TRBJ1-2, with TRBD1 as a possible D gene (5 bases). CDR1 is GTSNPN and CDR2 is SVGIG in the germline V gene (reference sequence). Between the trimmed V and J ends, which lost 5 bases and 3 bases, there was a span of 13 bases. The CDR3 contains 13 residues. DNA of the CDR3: TGTGCCTGGGACAGTAAATTATACTATGGCTACACCTTC. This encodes CAWDSKLYYGYTF.

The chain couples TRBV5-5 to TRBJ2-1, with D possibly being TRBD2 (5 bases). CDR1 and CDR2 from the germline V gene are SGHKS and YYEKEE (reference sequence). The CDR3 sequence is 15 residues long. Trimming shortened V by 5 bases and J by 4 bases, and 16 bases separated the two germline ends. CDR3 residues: CASSSGWQLYNEQFF. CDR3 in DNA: TGTGCCAGCAGTTCGGGGTGGCAGCTATACAATGAGCAGTTCTTC.

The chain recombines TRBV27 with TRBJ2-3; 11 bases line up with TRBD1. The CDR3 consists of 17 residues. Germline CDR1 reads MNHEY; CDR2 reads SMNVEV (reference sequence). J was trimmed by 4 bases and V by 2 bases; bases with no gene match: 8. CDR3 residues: CASSLHYRDRGADTQYF. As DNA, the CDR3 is TGTGCCAGCAGTTTACATTACCGGGACAGGGGGGCAGATACGCAGTATTTT.

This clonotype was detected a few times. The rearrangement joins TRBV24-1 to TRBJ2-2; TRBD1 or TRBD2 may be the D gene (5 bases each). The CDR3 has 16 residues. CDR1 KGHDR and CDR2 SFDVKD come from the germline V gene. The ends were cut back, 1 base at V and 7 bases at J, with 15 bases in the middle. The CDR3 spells CATSDFSVGRGGELFF. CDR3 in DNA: TGTGCCACCAGTGATTTTAGCGTCGGAAGGGGCGGGGAGCTGTTTTTT.

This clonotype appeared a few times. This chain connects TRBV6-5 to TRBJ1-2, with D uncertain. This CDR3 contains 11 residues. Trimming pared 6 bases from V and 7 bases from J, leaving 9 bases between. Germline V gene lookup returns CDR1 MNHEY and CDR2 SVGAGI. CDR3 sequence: CASRKGGGYTF. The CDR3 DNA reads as TGTGCCAGCAGAAAGGGCGGTGGCTACACCTTC.

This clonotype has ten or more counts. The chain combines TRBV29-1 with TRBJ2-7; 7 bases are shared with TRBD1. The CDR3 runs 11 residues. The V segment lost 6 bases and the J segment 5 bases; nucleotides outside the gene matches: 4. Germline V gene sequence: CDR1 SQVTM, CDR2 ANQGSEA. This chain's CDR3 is CSVATGDEQYF. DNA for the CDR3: TGCAGCGTCGCTACAGGGGACGAGCAGTACTTC.